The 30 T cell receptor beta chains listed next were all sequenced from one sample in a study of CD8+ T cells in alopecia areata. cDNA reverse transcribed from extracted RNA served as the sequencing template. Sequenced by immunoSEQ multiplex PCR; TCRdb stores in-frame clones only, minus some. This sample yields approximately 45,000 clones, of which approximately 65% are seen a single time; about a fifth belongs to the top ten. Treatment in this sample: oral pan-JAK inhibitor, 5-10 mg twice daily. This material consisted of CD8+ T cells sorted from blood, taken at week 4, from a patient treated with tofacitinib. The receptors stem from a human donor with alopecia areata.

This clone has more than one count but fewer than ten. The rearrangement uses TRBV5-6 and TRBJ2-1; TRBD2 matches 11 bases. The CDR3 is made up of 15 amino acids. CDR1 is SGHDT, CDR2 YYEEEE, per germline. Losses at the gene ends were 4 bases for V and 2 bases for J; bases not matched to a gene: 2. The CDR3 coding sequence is TGTGCCAGCAGCGTTAGCGGGGGGGCCTACAATGAGCAGTTCTTC. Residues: CASSVSGGAYNEQFF. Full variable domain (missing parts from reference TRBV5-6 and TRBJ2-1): DAGVTQSPTHLIKTRGQQVTLRCSPKSGHDTVSWYQQALGQGPQFIFQYYEEEERQRGNFPDRFSGHQFPNYSSELNVNALLLGDSALYLCASSVSGGAYNEQFFGPGTRLTVL.

CDR3 sequence (DNA): TGTGCCTGGGACAGCGGGACTGAAGCTTTCTTT. It specifies CAWDSGTEAFF. V is TRBV30 and J is TRBJ1-1; maybe TRBD1 (5 bases). The germline gives CDR1 GTSNPN, CDR2 SVGIG (reference sequence). This CDR3 contains 11 residues. Trimming removed 5 bases at V and 5 bases at J, with 9 bases between.

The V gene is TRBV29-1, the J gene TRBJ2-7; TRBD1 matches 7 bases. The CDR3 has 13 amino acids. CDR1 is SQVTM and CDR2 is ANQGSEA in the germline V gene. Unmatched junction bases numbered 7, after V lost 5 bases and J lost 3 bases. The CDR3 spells CSVFTGTDYEQYF. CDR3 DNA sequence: TGCAGCGTTTTTACCGGGACAGACTACGAGCAGTACTTC.

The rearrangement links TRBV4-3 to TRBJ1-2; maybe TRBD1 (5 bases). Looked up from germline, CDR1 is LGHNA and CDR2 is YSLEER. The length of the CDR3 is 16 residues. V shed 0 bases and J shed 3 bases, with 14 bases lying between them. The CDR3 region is CASSQDYGRVDYGYTF. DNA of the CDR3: TGCGCCAGCAGCCAAGACTATGGCAGGGTGGACTATGGCTACACCTTC.

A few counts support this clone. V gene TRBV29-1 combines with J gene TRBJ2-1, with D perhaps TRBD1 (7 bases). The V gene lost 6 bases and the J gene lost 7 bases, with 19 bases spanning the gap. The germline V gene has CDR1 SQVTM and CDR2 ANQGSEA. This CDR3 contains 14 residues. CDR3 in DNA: TGCAGCGTGGAGGGGACAGCCGGTAGTAATGAGCAGTTCTTC. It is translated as CSVEGTAGSNEQFF.

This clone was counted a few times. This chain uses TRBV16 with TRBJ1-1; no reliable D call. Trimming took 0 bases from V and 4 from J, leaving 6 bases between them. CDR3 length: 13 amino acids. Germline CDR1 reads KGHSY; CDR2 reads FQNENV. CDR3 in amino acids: CASSQSGRTEAFF. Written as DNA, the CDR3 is TGTGCCAGCAGCCAATCGGGTCGCACTGAAGCTTTCTTT.

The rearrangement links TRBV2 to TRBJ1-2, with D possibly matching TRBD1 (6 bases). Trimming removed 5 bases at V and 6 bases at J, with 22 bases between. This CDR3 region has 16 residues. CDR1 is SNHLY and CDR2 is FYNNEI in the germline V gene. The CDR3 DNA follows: TGTGCCAGCAGTACCACCCAACAGGGTCGGAGTAATGGCTACACCTTC. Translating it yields CASSTTQQGRSNGYTF.

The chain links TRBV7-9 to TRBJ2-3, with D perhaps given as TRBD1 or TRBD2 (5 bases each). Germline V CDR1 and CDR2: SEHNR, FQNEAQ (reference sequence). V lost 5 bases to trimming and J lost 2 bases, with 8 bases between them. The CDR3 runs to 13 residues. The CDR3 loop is CASSPGTTDTQYF. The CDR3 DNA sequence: TGTGCCAGCAGCCCCGGGACCACAGATACGCAGTATTTT.

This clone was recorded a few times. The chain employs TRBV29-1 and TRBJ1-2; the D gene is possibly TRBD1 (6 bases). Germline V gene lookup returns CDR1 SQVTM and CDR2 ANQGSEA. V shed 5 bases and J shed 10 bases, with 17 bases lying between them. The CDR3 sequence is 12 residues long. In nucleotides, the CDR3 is TGCAGCGTTCTCCAGGGGAGCAATGACTACACCTTC. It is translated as CSVLQGSNDYTF.

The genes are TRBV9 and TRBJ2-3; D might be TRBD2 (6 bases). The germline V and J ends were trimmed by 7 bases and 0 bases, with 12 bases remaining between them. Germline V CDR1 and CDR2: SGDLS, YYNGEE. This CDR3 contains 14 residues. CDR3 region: CASSSGRSTDTQYF. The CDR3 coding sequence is TGTGCCAGCTCAAGCGGGCGAAGCACAGATACGCAGTATTTT.

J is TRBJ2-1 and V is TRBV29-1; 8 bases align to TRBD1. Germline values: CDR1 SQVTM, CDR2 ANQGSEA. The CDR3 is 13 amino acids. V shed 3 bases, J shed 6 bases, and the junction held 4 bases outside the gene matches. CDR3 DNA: TGCAGCGTTGAGACGACAGGGGCCAATGAGCAGTTCTTC. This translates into CSVETTGANEQFF.

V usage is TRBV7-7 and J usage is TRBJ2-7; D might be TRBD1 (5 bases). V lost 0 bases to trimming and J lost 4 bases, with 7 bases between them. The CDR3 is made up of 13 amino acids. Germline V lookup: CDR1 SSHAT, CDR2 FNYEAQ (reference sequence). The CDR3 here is CASSLAAGYEQYF. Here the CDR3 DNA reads TGTGCCAGCAGCTTAGCGGCAGGGTACGAGCAGTACTTC.

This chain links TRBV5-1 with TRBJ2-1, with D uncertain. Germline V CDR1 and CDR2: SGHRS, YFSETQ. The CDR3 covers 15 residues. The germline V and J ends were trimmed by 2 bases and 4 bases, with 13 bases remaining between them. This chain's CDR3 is CASSFTDSFYNEQFF. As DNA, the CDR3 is TGCGCCAGCAGCTTTACAGACTCCTTTTACAATGAGCAGTTCTTC.

Written as DNA, the CDR3 is TGCAGCGTTGAAGCCGGGACTGACACCCCCTATGGCTACACCTTC. It specifies CSVEAGTDTPYGYTF. This sequence joins TRBV29-1 and TRBJ1-2, with D maybe TRBD1 (5 bases). The length of the CDR3 is 15 residues. V dropped 1 base and J dropped 4 bases, with 16 bases sitting between them. Germline CDR1 is SQVTM and CDR2 is ANQGSEA.

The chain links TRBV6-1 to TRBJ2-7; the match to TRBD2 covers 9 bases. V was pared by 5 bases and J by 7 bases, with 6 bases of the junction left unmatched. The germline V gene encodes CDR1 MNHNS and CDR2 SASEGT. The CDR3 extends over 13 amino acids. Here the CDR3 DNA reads TGTGCCAGCAGTCCTAGCGGGGCGGGGGAGCAGTACTTC. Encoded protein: CASSPSGAGEQYF.

The CDR3 here is CASSPKMNTEAFF. The CDR3 nucleotides are TGTGCCAGCAGCCCTAAAATGAACACTGAAGCTTTCTTT. V and J are TRBV5-6 and TRBJ1-1; D call uncertain. This CDR3 contains 13 residues. Trimming removed 4 bases from V and 0 bases from J, with 7 bases in between. CDR1 is SGHDT and CDR2 is YYEEEE in the germline V gene. Based on the CDR3 plus reference TRBV5-6 and TRBJ1-1, the full variable domain is DAGVTQSPTHLIKTRGQQVTLRCSPKSGHDTVSWYQQALGQGPQFIFQYYEEEERQRGNFPDRFSGHQFPNYSSELNVNALLLGDSALYLCASSPKMNTEAFFGQGTRLTVV.

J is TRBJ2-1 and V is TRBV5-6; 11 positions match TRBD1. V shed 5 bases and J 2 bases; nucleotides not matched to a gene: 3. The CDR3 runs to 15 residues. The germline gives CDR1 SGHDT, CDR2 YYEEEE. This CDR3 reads CASSSGQGAYNEQFF. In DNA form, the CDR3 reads TGTGCCAGCAGTTCGGGACAGGGGGCCTACAATGAGCAGTTCTTC.

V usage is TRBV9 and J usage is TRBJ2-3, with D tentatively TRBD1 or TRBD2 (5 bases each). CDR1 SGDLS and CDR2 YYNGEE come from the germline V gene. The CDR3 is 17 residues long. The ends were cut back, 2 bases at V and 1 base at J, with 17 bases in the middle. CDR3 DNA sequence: TGTGCCAGCAGCGTTCTGGGGGACCCAGCCGGCACAGATACGCAGTATTTT. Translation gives CASSVLGDPAGTDTQYF.

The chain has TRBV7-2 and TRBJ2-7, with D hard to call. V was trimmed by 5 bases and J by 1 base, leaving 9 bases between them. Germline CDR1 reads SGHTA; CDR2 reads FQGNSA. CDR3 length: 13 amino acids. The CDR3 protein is CASSPENSYEQYF. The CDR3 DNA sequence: TGTGCCAGCAGCCCAGAGAATTCCTACGAGCAGTACTTC. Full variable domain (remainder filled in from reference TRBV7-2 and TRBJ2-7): GAGVSQSPSNKVTEKGKDVELRCDPISGHTALYWYRQSLGQGLEFLIYFQGNSAPDKSGLPSDRFSAERTGGSVSTLTIQRTQQEDSAVYLCASSPENSYEQYFGPGTRLTVT.

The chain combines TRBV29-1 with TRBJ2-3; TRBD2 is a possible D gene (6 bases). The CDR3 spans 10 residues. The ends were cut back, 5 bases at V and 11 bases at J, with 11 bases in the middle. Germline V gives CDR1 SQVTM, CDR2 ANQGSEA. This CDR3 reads CSVLGTWQYF. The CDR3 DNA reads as TGCAGCGTTCTTGGGACTTGGCAGTATTTT.

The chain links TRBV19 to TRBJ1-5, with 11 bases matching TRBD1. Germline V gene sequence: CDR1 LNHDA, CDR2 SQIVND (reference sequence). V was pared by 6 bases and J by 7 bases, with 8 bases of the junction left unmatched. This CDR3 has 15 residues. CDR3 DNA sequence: TGTGCCAGTAGATCCGGGACAGGGGGGAGACAGCCCCAGCATTTT. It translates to CASRSGTGGRQPQHF.

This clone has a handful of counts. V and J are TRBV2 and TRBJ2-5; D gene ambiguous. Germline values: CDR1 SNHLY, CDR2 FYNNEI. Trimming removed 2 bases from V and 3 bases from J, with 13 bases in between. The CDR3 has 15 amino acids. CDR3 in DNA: TGTGCCAGCAGTGAATCCTTACGGAGAGAAGAGACCCAGTACTTC. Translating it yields CASSESLRREETQYF. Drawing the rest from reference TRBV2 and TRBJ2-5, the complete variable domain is EPEVTQTPSHQVTQMGQEVILRCVPISNHLYFYWYRQILGQKVEFLVSFYNNEISEKSEIFDDQFSVERPDGSNFTLKIRSTKLEDSAMYFCASSESLRREETQYFGPGTRLLVL.

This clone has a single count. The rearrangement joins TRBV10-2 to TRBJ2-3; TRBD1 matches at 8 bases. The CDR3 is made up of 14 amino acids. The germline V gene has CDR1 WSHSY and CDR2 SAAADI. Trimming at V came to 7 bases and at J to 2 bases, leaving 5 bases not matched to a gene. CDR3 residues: CASITGGNTDTQYF. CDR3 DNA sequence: TGCGCCAGCATTACAGGGGGTAACACAGATACGCAGTATTTT.

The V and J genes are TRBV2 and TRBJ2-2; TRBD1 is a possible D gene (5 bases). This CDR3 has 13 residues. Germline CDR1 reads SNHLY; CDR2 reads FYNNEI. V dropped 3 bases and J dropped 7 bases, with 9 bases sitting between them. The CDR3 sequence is CASSDAGHGELFF. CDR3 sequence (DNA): TGTGCCAGCAGTGATGCAGGGCACGGGGAGCTGTTTTTT.

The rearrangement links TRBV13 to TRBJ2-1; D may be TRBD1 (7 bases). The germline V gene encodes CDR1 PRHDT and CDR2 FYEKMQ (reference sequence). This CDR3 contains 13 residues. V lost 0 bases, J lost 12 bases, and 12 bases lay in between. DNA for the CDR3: TGTGCCAGCAGCTTAGGGCAGGGGGGTGTGCAGTTCTTC. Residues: CASSLGQGGVQFF.

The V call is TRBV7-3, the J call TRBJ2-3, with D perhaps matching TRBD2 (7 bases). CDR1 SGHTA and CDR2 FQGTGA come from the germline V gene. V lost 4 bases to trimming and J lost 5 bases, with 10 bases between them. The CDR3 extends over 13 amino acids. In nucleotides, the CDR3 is TGTGCCAGCAGCTACAGGGAGGGAGATACGCAGTATTTT. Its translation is CASSYREGDTQYF.

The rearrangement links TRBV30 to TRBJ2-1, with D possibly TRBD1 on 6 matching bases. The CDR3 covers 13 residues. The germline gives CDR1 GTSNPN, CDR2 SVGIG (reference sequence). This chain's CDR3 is CAYSGTSINEQFF. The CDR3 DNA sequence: TGTGCGTATTCCGGGACATCAATCAATGAGCAGTTCTTC.

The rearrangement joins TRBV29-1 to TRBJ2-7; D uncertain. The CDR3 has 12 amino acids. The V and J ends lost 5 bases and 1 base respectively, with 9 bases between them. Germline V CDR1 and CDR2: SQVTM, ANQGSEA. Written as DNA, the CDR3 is TGCAGCGTTCTAATGGGGTCCTACGAGCAGTACTTC. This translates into CSVLMGSYEQYF.

The CDR3 coding sequence is TGTGCCAGCAGGGGACGGACCCAAGAGACCCAGTACTTC. Translating gives CASRGRTQETQYF. The J gene is TRBJ2-5, the V gene TRBV2; D tentatively reads TRBD1 or TRBD2 (5 bases each). Trimming shortened V by 6 bases and J by 1 base, and 9 bases separated the two germline ends. The CDR3 loop spans 13 amino acids. CDR1 and CDR2 (germline): SNHLY, FYNNEI.

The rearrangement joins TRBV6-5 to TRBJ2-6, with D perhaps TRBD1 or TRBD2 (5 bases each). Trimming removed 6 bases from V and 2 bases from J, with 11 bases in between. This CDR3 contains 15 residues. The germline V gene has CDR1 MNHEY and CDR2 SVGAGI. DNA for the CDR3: TGTGCCAGCAGCGAGGGGTTTACTGGGGCCAACGTCCTGACTTTC. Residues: CASSEGFTGANVLTF.